This T cell receptor (beta chain) comes out of a study of blood T cell repertoires in COVID-19. Across the study: COVID-19 samples, acute and convalescent, were from the United States, Italy and Spain. PBMCs, B-cell-depleted T cells, or T cells were the source of the cDNA or gDNA that made up the material.

One Seattle source followed patients from active infection through their disease course. Only in-frame clones appear in the TCRdb table, and some are missing; sequencing was by immunoSEQ multiplex PCR. The sample gives almost 300,000 clones, 85% to 90% of which show up once; around 10% is in the top ten. Germline CDR1 reads SEHNR; CDR2 reads FQNEAQ (reference sequence). V gave up 1 base and J gave up 7 bases, with 20 bases separating them. This CDR3 region has 16 residues. This sequence joins TRBV7-9 and TRBJ2-7; a weak D match, TRBD1 (7 bases). This sequence was found in a woman in her twenties or thirties with COVID-19, enrolled during active disease. The sequenced material came from peripheral blood. This CDR3 reads CASSLEGRTGSDEQYF. CDR3 nucleotides: TGTGCCAGCAGCTTAGAGGGGAGGACAGGATCGGATGAGCAGTACTTC.